What follows is one T cell receptor beta chain and its context. With TRAV- and TRBV-specific primers, first-strand cDNA was made, covering the alpha and beta chains. TCRs were amplified for around 20 PCR cycles with a constant-region primer and V-primer adapter. TCRdb redid the calling of the reads with MiXCR, one entry per CDR3 protein. The sample holds nearly 60,000 distinct CDR3 sequences, about 25% seen once. These data come from a study of low-dose radiotherapy and immunotherapy resistance in tumors. CDR3 length equals 17 residues. CDR1 SGHKS and CDR2 YYEKEE come from the germline V gene (reference sequence). Trimming took 1 base from V and 3 from J; bases not matched to a gene: 11. Time point given: after trial treatment. Regarding treatment: LDRT plus nivolumab, ipilimumab, low-dose cyclophosphamide and aspirin (RACIN trial).

The material was PBMCs, obtained after low-dose radiotherapy plus immunotherapy. The J gene is TRBJ2-3, the V gene TRBV5-5; TRBD1 matches at 7 bases. This TCR derives from a male donor with prostate cancer. As DNA, the CDR3 is TGTGCCAGCAGCTTGAATCCCACAGGGGCGCGGACAGATACGCAGTATTTT. This encodes CASSLNPTGARTDTQYF.